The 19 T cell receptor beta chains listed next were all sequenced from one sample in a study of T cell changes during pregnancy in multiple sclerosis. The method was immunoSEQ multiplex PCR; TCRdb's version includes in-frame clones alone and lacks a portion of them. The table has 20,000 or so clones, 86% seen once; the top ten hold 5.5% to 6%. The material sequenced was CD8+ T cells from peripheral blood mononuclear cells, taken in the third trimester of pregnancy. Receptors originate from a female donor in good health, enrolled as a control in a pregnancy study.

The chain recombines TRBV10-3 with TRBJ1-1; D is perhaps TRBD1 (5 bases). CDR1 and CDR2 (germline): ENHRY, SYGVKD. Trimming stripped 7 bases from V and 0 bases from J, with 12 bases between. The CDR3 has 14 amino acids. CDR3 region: CAITGGTMNTEAFF. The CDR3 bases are TGTGCCATCACCGGGGGGACTATGAACACTGAAGCTTTCTTT.

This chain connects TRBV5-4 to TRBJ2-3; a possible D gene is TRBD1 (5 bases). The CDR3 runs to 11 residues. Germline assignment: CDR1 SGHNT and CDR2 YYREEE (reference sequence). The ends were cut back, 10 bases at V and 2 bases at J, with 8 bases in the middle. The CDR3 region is CASTDTDTQYF. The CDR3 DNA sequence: TGTGCCTCGACAGACACAGATACGCAGTATTTT.

DNA of the CDR3: TGTGCCAGCAGCCCAGACCGGACAGGGGTTGGCTACACCTTC. Protein product: CASSPDRTGVGYTF. The rearrangement joins TRBV7-2 to TRBJ1-2, with TRBD1 matching over 9 bases. The CDR3 spans 14 residues. J gave up 7 bases and V 5 bases, and 8 bases lay outside the gene matches. The germline gives CDR1 SGHTA, CDR2 FQGNSA. The complete variable domain, with remaining parts taken from reference TRBV7-2 and TRBJ1-2, reads GAGVSQSPSNKVTEKGKDVELRCDPISGHTALYWYRQSLGQGLEFLIYFQGNSAPDKSGLPSDRFSAERTGGSVSTLTIQRTQQEDSAVYLCASSPDRTGVGYTFGSGTRLTVV.

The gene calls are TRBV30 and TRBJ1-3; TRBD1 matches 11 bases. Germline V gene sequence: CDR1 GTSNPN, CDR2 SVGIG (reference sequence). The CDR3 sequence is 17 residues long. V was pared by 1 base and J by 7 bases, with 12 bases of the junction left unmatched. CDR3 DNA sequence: TGTGCCTGGAGTGAGGGACAGGGGGGATTAAGAGGGAACACCATATATTTT. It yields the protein CAWSEGQGGLRGNTIYF.

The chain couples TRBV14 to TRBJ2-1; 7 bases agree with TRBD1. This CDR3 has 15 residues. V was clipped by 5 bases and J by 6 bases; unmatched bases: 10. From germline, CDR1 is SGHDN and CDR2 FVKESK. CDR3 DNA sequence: TGTGCCAGCAGCAGAACTCGGGACAGATTCAATGAGCAGTTCTTC. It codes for CASSRTRDRFNEQFF. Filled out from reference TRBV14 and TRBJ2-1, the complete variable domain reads EAGVTQFPSHSVIEKGQTVTLRCDPISGHDNLYWYRRVMGKEIKFLLHFVKESKQDESGMPNNRFLAERTGGTYSTLKVQPAELEDSGVYFCASSRTRDRFNEQFFGPGTRLTVL.

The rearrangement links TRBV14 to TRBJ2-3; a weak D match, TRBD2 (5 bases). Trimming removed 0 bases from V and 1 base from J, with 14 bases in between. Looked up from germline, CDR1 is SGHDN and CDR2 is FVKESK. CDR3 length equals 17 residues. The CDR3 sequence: CASSQDNRGLRTDTQYF. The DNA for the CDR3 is TGTGCCAGCAGCCAAGATAATCGAGGACTCCGCACAGATACGCAGTATTTT.

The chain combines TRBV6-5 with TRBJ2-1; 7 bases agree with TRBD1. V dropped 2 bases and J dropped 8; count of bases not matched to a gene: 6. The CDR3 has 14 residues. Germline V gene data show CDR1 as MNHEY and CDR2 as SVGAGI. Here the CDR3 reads CASSYGVGGDEQFF. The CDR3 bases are TGTGCCAGCAGTTACGGGGTAGGGGGCGATGAGCAGTTCTTC.

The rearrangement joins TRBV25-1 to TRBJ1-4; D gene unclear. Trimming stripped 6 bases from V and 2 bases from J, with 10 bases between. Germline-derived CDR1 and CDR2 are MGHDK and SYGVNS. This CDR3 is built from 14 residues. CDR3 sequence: CASSPPGTNEKLFF. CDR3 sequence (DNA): TGTGCCAGCAGCCCACCCGGGACTAATGAAAAACTGTTTTTT.

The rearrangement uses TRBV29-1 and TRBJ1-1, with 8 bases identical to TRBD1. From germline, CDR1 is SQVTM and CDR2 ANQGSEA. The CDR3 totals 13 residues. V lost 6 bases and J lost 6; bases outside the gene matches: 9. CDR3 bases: TGCAGCGTCGGCCCGGACAGGGCTGCTGAAGCTTTCTTT. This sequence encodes CSVGPDRAAEAFF.

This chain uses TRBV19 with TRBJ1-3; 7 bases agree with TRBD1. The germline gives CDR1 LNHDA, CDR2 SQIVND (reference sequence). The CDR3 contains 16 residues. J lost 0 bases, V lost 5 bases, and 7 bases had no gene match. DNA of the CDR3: TGTGCCAGTAGTCCGGGGACAGCCTACTCTGGAAACACCATATATTTT. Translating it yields CASSPGTAYSGNTIYF.

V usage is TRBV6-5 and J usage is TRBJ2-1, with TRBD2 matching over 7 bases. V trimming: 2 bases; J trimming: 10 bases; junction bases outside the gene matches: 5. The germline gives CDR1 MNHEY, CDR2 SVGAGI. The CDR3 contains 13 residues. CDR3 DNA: TGTGCCAGCAGTTACGAGCGGGGTTGGGAGCAGTTCTTC. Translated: CASSYERGWEQFF.

The CDR3 spells CASSPGTSGGTGELFF. DNA of the CDR3: TGCGCCAGCAGTCCCGGGACTAGCGGGGGGACCGGGGAGCTGTTTTTT. The chain combines TRBV4-3 with TRBJ2-2; 15 bases line up with TRBD2. The junction had 4 bases not matched to a gene; V was cut back by 6 bases and J by 5 bases. Per the germline V gene, CDR1 is LGHNA and CDR2 is YSLEER. The CDR3 runs to 16 residues.

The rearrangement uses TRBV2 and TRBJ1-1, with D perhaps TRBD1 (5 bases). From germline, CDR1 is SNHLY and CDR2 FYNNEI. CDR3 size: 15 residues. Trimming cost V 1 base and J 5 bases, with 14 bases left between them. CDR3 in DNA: TGTGCCAGCAGTGAAGTGGAGCACAGGTCTACTGAAGCTTTCTTT. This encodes CASSEVEHRSTEAFF.

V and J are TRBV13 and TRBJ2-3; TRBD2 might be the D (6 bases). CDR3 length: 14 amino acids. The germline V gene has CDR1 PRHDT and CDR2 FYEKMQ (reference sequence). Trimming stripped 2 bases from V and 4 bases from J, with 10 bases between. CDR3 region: CASSLRRGSDTQYF. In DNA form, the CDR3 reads TGTGCCAGCAGCTTACGGCGGGGCTCAGATACGCAGTATTTT.

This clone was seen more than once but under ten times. The CDR3 DNA follows: TGTGCCAGCAGTGCCGCGGCAGCTACCTCTGAAGCTTTCTTT. This translates into CASSAAAATSEAFF. The chain has TRBV27 and TRBJ1-1, with D unclear. Trimming left V 5 bases short and J 6 bases short, with 16 bases between. Germline assignment: CDR1 MNHEY and CDR2 SMNVEV (reference sequence). The CDR3 is 14 residues long.

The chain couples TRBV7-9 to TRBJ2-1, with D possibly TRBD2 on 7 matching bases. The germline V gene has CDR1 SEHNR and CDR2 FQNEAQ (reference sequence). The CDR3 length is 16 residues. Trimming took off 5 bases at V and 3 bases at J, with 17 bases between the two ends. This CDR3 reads CASSPGRGAGYNEQFF. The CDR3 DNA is TGTGCCAGCAGCCCGGGGAGGGGGGCGGGCTACAATGAGCAGTTCTTC.

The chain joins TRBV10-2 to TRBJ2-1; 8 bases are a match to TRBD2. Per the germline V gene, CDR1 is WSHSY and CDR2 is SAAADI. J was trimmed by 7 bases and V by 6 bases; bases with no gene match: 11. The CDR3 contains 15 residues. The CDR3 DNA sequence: TGCGCCAGCAGCGTAACTAGCGGACCACCTAATGAGCAGTTCTTC. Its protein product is CASSVTSGPPNEQFF.

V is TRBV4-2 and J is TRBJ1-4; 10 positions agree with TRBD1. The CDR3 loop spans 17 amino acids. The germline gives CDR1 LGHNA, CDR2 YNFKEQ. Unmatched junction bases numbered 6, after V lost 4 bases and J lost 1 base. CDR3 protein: CASSLPGQGRTNEKLFF. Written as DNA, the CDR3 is TGTGCCAGCAGCCTCCCGGGACAGGGGAGAACTAATGAAAAACTGTTTTTT.

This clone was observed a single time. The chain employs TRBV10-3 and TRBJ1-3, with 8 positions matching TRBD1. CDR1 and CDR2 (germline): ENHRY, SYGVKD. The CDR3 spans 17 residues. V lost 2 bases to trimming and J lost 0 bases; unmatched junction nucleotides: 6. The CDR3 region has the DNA TGTGCCATCAGTGAGGGACAGGGAACCCCCTCTGGAAACACCATATATTTT. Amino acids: CAISEGQGTPSGNTIYF.